A single sample is the source of the 5 T cell receptor beta chains below, sequenced in a study of blood T cells in healthy people across ages. The second PCR ran roughly 6 to 11 cycles with a sample-barcoded 5' primer and J-beta primers. TCRdb fed the 5' RACE reads into MiXCR, producing one record per CDR3 protein. The data show just under 900,000 distinct CDR3 sequences, with 29% seen just once and 17% held by the top ten. The sequenced sample was blood. The source is a woman at least 80 years old in good health.

V and J are TRBV20-1 and TRBJ2-5; D is unresolved. Germline-derived CDR1 and CDR2 are DFQATT and SNEGSKA (reference sequence). The germline V and J ends were trimmed by 2 bases and 3 bases, with 13 bases remaining between them. The length of the CDR3 is 14 residues. The CDR3 region has the DNA TGCAGTGCTAGATCGCCAGGTATTGAAGAGACCCAGTACTTC. Translated: CSARSPGIEETQYF.

This clonotype was seen more than once but under ten times. The chain recombines TRBV13 with TRBJ2-2; D may correspond to TRBD1 or TRBD2 (5 bases each). The CDR3 is 15 residues long. Trimming left V 5 bases short and J 3 bases short, with 13 bases between. CDR1 and CDR2 (germline): PRHDT, FYEKMQ (reference sequence). CDR3 coding DNA: TGTGCCAGCAGCCCGGGACGGCGCTACACCGGGGAGCTGTTTTTT. As protein: CASSPGRRYTGELFF.

With regard to this clonotype: It may be a read error: a sequence one base away is much more abundant. The chain joins TRBV20-1 to TRBJ1-4, with TRBD1 matching 7 bases. V gave up 1 base and J gave up 2 bases; unmatched junction bases: 1. From germline, CDR1 is DFQATT and CDR2 SNEGSKA (reference sequence). The CDR3 consists of 14 residues. The CDR3 coding sequence is TGCAGTGCTAGAGGACAGGGCACTAATGAAAAACTGTTTTTT. This codes for CSARGQGTNEKLFF.

As for this clonotype: Relative to the germline gene, one junction end is altered; a read error may explain this. V gene TRBV7-2 combines with J gene TRBJ1-2, with 7 bases matching TRBD1. Germline CDR1 reads SGHTA; CDR2 reads FQGNSA. The CDR3 runs to 17 residues. Here the CDR3 reads CASSHYRDRIVSGGHTF. The CDR3 DNA reads as TGTGCCAGCAGCCATTACCGGGACAGAATAGTTTCGGGTGGCCACACCTTC. The variable domain in full, with the rest retrieved from reference TRBV7-2 and TRBJ1-2, is GAGVSQSPSNKVTEKGKDVELRCDPISGHTALYWYRQSLGQGLEFLIYFQGNSAPDKSGLPSDRFSAERTGGSVSTLTIQRTQQEDSAVYLCASSHYRDRIVSGGHTFGSGTRLTVV.

The sample holds many counts of this clonotype. This sequence joins TRBV20-1 and TRBJ1-5; D call uncertain. The V end was cut by 1 base, the J end by 1 base, with 11 bases between. The CDR3 sequence is 15 residues long. Germline CDR1 and CDR2: DFQATT and SNEGSKA (reference sequence). CDR3 DNA sequence: TGCAGTGCTAGAGGGAAAGGAGGAAGCAATCAGCCCCAGCATTTT. Its translation: CSARGKGGSNQPQHF.